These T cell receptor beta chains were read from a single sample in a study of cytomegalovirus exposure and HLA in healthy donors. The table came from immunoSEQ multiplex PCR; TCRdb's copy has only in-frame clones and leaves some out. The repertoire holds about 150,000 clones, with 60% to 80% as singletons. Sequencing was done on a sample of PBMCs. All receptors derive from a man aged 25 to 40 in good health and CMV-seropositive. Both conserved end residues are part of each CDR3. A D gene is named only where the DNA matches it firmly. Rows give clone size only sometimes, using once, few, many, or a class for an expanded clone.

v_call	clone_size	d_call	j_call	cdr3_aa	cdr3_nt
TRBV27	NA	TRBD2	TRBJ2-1	CASSLGTSGSSEQFF	TGTGCCAGCAGTCTCGGGACTAGCGGGAGTAGTGAGCAGTTCTTC
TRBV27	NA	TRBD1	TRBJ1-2	CASSTDRGYGYTF	TGTGCCAGCAGCACAGACAGGGGCTATGGCTACACCTTC
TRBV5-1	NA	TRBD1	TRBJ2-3	CASSLETGATQYF	TGCGCCAGCAGCTTGGAGACAGGGGCTACGCAGTATTTT
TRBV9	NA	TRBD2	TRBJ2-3	CASSARGGRTDTQYF	TGTGCCAGCAGCGCCCGGGGGGGCCGCACAGATACGCAGTATTTT
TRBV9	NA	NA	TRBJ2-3	CASSVAGAGNTDTQYF	TGTGCCAGCAGCGTAGCTGGGGCAGGGAACACAGATACGCAGTATTTT
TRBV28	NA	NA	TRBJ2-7	CASSSPSYEQYF	TGTGCCAGCAGTTCTCCCTCCTACGAGCAGTACTTC
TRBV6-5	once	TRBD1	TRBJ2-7	CTSSYSGQGVSEQYF	TGTACCAGCAGTTACTCCGGACAGGGGGTCTCCGAGCAGTACTTC
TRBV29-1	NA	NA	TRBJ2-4	CSVVLQVLAKNIQYF	TGCAGCGTTGTTTTGCAGGTCCTAGCCAAAAACATTCAGTACTTC
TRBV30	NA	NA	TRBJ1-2	CAWSVSSYGYTF	TGTGCCTGGAGTGTCAGTTCGTATGGCTACACCTTC
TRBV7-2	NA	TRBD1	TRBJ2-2	CASSPMTGFGGELFF	TGTGCCAGCAGCCCTATGACAGGGTTCGGCGGGGAGCTGTTTTTT
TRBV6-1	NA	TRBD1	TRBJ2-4	CASSADAGTGEGNKNIQYF	TGTGCCAGCAGTGCCGACGCCGGGACAGGGGAGGGGAATAAAAACATTCAGTACTTC
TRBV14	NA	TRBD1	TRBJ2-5	CASSQELGQGVRLETQYF	TGTGCCAGCAGCCAAGAACTAGGACAGGGAGTCCGATTAGAGACCCAGTACTTC
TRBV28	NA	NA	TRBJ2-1	CASRWETLSYNEQFF	TGTGCCAGCAGATGGGAGACTCTCTCCTACAATGAGCAGTTCTTC
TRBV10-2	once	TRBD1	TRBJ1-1	CASSEMGRGAKTEAFF	TGCGCCAGCAGTGAAATGGGCAGGGGGGCAAAAACTGAAGCTTTCTTT
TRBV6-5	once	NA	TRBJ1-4	CASRQLNEKLFF	TGTGCCAGTAGACAGCTGAATGAAAAACTGTTTTTT
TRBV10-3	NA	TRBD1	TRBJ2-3	CATNAGQGSTDTQYF	TGTGCCACAAATGCGGGACAGGGGTCCACAGATACGCAGTATTTT
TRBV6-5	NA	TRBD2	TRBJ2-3	CASSSRIAGIGTQYF	TGTGCCAGCAGTTCCCGGATAGCGGGAATCGGTACGCAGTATTTT
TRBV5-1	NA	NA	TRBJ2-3	CASSLSTSTDTQYF	TGCGCCAGCAGCTTGTCAACTAGCACAGATACGCAGTATTTT
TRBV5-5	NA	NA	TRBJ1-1	CASSLAQWNTEAFF	TGTGCCAGCAGCTTGGCGCAGTGGAACACTGAAGCTTTCTTT
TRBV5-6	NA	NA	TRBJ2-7	CASSYEPYRASYEQYF	TGTGCCAGCAGCTACGAACCCTACAGGGCCTCCTACGAGCAGTACTTC
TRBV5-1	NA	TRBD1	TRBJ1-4	CASSPDGTGFEKLFF	TGCGCCAGCAGCCCGGACGGGACAGGGTTTGAAAAACTGTTTTTT
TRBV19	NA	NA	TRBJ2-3	CASSEGVGDTQYF	TGTGCCAGTAGTGAGGGGGTGGGAGATACGCAGTATTTT
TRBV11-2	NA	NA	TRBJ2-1	CASSLDSGQGQFF	NA
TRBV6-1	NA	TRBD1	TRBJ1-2	CASRDRAGNYGYTF	TGTGCCAGCAGGGACAGGGCCGGTAACTATGGCTACACCTTC
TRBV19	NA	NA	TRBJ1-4	CASSLGGSNEKLFF	TGTGCCAGTAGTCTTGGAGGATCTAATGAAAAACTGTTTTTT
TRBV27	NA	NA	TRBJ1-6	CASRGPMLRSPLHF	TGTGCCAGCAGGGGTCCTATGCTGAGGTCACCCCTCCACTTT
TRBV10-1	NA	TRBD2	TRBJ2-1	CASSGGSSGRNEQFF	TGCGCCAGCAGTGGTGGGTCTAGCGGGAGAAATGAGCAGTTCTTC
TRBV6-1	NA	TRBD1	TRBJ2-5	CASREWGQGAHRETQYF	TGTGCCAGCAGGGAATGGGGACAGGGGGCGCATCGAGAGACCCAGTACTTC
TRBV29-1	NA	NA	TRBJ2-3	CSGYNTDTQYF	TGCAGCGGTTATAACACAGATACGCAGTATTTT
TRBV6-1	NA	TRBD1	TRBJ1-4	CASSEFLQGVWEKLFF	TGTGCCAGCAGTGAATTCTTACAGGGGGTCTGGGAAAAACTGTTTTTT
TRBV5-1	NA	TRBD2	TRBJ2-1	CASSRLAEYNEQFF	TGCGCCAGCAGTAGGCTAGCGGAGTACAATGAGCAGTTCTTC
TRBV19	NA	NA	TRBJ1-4	CASSIDLLRGIDEKLFF	TGTGCCAGTAGTATAGATCTGCTAAGGGGAATAGACGAAAAACTGTTTTTT
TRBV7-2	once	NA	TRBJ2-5	CASSPIPSSGETQYF	TGTGCCAGCAGCCCCATACCTAGTTCCGGGGAGACCCAGTACTTC
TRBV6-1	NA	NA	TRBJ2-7	CASLGAGRGYEQYF	TGTGCCAGCCTAGGCGCGGGCAGGGGCTACGAGCAGTACTTC
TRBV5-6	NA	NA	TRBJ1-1	CASSSRTLLNTEAFF	TGTGCCAGCAGCTCCCGGACTTTGTTGAACACTGAAGCTTTCTTT
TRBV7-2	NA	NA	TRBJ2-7	CASSLGARTYEQYF	TGTGCCAGCAGCTTAGGGGCCAGGACCTACGAGCAGTACTTC
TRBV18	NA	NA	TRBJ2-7	CASSPPQAAGYEQYF	TGTGCCAGCTCACCCCCCCAGGCGGCGGGCTACGAGCAGTACTTC
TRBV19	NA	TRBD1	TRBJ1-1	CATTGQGHTEAFF	TGTGCCACCACCGGACAGGGGCACACTGAAGCTTTCTTT
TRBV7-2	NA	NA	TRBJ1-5	CASSLDSGLGPQHF	TGTGCCAGCAGCTTAGACTCGGGTCTTGGGCCCCAGCATTTT
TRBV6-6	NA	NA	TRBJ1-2	CASSYSFGVDGYTF	TGTGCCAGCAGTTACTCGTTCGGGGTGGATGGCTACACCTTC
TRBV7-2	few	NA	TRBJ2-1	CASSSLAINEQFF	TGTGCCAGCAGCTCCCTAGCGATCAATGAGCAGTTCTTC
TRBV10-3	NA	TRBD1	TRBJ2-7	CAISEWTGSEQYF	TGTGCCATCAGTGAGTGGACAGGGAGCGAGCAGTACTTC
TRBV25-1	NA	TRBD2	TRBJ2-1	CAGSEGGSSYNEQFF	TGTGCCGGCAGTGAAGGCGGGAGTTCCTACAATGAGCAGTTCTTC
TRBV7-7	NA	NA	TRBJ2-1	CASSPLGSLYNEQFF	TGTGCTAGCAGCCCACTCGGGAGTCTTTACAATGAGCAGTTCTTC
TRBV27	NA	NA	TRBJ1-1	CASRGSRVTEAFF	TGTGCCAGCAGAGGATCCAGGGTCACTGAAGCTTTCTTT
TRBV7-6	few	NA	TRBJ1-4	CASSTGRTNEKLFF	TGTGCCAGCAGTACCGGGAGGACTAATGAAAAACTGTTTTTT
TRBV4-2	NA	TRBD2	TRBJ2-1	CASSPGLAGDNEQFF	TGTGCCAGCAGCCCCGGACTAGCGGGAGACAATGAGCAGTTCTTC
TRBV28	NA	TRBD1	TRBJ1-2	CASSSQGARNYGYTF	TGTGCCAGCAGTTCGCAGGGGGCGCGAAACTATGGCTACACCTTC
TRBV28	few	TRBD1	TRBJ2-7	CASSPTGGTYEQYF	TGTGCCAGCAGTCCGACAGGGGGCACCTACGAGCAGTACTTC
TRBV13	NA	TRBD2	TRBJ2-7	CASSLRSGRASYEQYF	TGTGCCAGCAGCTTAAGAAGCGGGAGGGCCTCCTACGAGCAGTACTTC